What follows describes a single T cell receptor (beta chain). Germline assignment: CDR1 PRHDT and CDR2 FYEKMQ (reference sequence). This CDR3 is 14 amino acids long. Deletions cut 5 bases from V and 3 bases from J, with 13 bases between. This record belongs to a study of blood T cell repertoires in COVID-19. Study details: Collection of acute and convalescent COVID-19 samples took place in the United States, Italy and Spain. T cells, B-cell-depleted T cells, or PBMCs supplied cDNA or gDNA.

Authors' data handling: How many nucleated cells were present was estimated from reference gene primer amplification. Sequencing was performed with immunoSEQ multiplex PCR; in TCRdb, only in-frame clones are kept and a portion is missing. V, J and clone size are taken as reported in that table, and D and trimming were inferred from the DNA itself. The sample yields around 72,000 clones, roughly 82% seen once. This TCR came from a human donor in a cohort sampled during active COVID-19. The sequenced material came from peripheral blood. This sequence joins TRBV13 and TRBJ1-2, with a weak D call TRBD1 (6 bases). In DNA, the CDR3 is TGTGCCAGCAGCCCTCAGACAGGCGACTATGGCTACACCTTC. Translated, it gives CASSPQTGDYGYTF.